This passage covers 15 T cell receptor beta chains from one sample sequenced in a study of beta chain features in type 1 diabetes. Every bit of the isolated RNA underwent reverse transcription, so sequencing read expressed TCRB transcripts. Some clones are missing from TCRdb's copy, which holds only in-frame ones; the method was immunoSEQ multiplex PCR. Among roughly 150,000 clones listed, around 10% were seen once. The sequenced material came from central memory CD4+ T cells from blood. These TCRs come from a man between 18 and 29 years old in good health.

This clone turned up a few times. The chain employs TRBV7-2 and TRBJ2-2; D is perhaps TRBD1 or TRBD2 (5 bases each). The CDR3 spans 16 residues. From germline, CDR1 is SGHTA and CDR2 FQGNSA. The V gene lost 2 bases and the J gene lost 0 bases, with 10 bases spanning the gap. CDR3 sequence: CASSLLRGANTGELFF. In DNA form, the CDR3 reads TGTGCCAGCAGCTTATTAAGGGGAGCGAACACCGGGGAGCTGTTTTTT.

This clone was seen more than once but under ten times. The CDR3 spells CAISESDSTYNEQFF. CDR3 in DNA: TGTGCCATCAGTGAGTCAGATAGTACCTACAATGAGCAGTTCTTC. The gene calls are TRBV10-3 and TRBJ2-1; D is unclear. CDR3 size: 15 residues. The V end was cut by 0 bases, the J end by 2 bases, with 8 bases between. Germline V gene data show CDR1 as ENHRY and CDR2 as SYGVKD.

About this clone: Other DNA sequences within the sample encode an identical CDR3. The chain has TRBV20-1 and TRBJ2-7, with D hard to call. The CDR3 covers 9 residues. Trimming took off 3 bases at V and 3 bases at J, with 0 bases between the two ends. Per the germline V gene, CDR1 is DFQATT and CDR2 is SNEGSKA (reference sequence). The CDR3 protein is CSASYEQYF. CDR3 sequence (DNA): TGCAGTGCTAGCTACGAGCAGTACTTC.

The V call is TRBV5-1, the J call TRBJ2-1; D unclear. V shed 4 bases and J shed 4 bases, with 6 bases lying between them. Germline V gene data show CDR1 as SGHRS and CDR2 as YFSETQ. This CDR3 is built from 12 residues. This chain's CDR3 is CASSAEYNEQFF. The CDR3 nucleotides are TGCGCCAGCAGCGCCGAATACAATGAGCAGTTCTTC.

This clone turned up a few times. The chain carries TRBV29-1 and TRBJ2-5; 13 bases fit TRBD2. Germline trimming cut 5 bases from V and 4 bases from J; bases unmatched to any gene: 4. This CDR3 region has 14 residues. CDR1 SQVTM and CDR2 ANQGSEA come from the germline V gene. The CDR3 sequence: CSVHGLAGVETQYF. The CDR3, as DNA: TGCAGCGTTCATGGACTAGCGGGAGTAGAGACCCAGTACTTC.

CDR3 in DNA: TGTGCCAGCAGTCTACAGGGGGCGCAAGCCATTCAGTACTTC. Encoded protein: CASSLQGAQAIQYF. The chain uses TRBV28 and TRBJ2-4; TRBD1 matches at 9 bases. Germline CDR1 reads MDHEN; CDR2 reads SYDVKM. V lost 5 bases and J lost 9; bases outside the gene matches: 8. There are 14 residues in the CDR3.

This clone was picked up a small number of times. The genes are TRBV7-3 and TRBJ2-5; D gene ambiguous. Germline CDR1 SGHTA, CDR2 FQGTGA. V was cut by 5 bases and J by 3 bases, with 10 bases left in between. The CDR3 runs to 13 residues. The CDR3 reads CASSRDMEETQYF. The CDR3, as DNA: TGTGCCAGCAGCCGAGACATGGAAGAGACCCAGTACTTC.

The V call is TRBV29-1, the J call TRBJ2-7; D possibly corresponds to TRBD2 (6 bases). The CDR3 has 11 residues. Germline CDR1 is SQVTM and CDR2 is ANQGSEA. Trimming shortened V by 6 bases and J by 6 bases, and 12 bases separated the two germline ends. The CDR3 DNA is TGCAGCGTCGCGGGACCCGGCGAGCAGTACTTC. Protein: CSVAGPGEQYF.

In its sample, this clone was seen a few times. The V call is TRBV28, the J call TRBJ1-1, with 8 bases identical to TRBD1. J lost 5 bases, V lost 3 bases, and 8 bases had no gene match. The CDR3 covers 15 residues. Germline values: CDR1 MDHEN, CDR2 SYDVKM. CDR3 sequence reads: CASSFRTGFRTEAFF. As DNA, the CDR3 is TGTGCCAGCAGTTTTAGGACAGGGTTTCGGACTGAAGCTTTCTTT. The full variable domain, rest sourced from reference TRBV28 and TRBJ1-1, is DVKVTQSSRYLVKRTGEKVFLECVQDMDHENMFWYRQDPGLGLRLIYFSYDVKMKEKGDIPEGYSVSREKKERFSLILESASTNQTSMYLCASSFRTGFRTEAFFGQGTRLTVV.

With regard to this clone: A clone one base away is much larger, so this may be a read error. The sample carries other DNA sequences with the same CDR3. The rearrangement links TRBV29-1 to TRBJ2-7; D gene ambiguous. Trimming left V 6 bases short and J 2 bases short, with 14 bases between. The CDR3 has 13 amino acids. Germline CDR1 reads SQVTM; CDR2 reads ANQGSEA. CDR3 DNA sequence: TGCAGCGTGGAATCCCAGGCGGCCTACGAGCAGTACTTC. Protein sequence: CSVESQAAYEQYF.

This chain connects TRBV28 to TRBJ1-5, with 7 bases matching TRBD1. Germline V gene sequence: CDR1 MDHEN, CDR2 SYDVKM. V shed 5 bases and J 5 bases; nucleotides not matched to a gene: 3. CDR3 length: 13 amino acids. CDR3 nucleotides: TGTGCCAGCAGTCTAGGGGGCCATCAGCCCCAGCATTTT. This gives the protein CASSLGGHQPQHF. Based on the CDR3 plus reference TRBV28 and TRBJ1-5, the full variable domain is DVKVTQSSRYLVKRTGEKVFLECVQDMDHENMFWYRQDPGLGLRLIYFSYDVKMKEKGDIPEGYSVSREKKERFSLILESASTNQTSMYLCASSLGGHQPQHFGDGTRLSIL.

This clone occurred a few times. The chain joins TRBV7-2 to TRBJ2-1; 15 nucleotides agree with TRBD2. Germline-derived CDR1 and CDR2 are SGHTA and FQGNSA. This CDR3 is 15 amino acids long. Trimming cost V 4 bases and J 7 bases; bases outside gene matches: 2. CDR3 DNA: TGTGCCAGCAGCTCGGGACTAGCGGGGGGAAATGAGCAGTTCTTC. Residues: CASSSGLAGGNEQFF. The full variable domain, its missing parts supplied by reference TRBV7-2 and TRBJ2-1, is GAGVSQSPSNKVTEKGKDVELRCDPISGHTALYWYRQSLGQGLEFLIYFQGNSAPDKSGLPSDRFSAERTGGSVSTLTIQRTQQEDSAVYLCASSSGLAGGNEQFFGPGTRLTVL.

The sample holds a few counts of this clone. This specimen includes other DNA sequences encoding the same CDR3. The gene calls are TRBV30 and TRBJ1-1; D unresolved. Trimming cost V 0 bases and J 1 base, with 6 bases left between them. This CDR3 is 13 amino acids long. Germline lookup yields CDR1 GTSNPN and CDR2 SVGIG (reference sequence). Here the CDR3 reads CAWSVQENTEAFF. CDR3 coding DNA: TGTGCCTGGAGTGTTCAGGAGAACACTGAAGCTTTCTTT.

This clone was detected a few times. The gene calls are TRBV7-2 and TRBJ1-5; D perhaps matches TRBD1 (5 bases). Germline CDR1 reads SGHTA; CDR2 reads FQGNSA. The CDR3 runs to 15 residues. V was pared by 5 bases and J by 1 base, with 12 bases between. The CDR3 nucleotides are TGTGCCAGCAGCCAACACCAGGGCAGCAATCAGCCCCAGCATTTT. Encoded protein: CASSQHQGSNQPQHF.

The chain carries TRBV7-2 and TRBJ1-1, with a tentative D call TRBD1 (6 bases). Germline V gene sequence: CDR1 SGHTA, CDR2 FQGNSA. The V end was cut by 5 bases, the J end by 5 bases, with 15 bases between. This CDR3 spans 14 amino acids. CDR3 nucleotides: TGTGCCAGCAGCATACAGGGATTCAAGACTGAAGCTTTCTTT. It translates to CASSIQGFKTEAFF.